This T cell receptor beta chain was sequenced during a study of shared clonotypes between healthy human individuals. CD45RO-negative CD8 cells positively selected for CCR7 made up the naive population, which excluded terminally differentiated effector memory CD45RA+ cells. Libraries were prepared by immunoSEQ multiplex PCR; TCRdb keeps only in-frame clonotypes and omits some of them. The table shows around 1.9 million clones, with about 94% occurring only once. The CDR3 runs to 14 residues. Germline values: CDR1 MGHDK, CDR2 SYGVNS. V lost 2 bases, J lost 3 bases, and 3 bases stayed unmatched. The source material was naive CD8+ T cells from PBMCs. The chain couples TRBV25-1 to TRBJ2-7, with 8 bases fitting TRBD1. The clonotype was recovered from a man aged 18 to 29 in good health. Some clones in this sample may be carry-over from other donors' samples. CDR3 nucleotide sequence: TGTGCCAGCAGTGAAAAGGACAGGGACTACGAGCAGTACTTC. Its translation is CASSEKDRDYEQYF.